This TCR beta chain came from a study of T-cell memory formation after mild COVID-19. Findings and limits, study-wide: CD4/CD8 balance held among clones contracting day 15 to 85, and later expanders leaned CD4+. Mainly in CM and EM were contracting CD4+ clones; CD8+ were in EMRA.

For this clonotype: Its target is not known.

The CDR3 totals 13 residues. Trimming stripped 5 bases from V and 0 bases from J, with 8 bases between. CDR1 and CDR2 (germline): SQVTM, ANQGSEA. TCR alpha and TCR beta cDNA libraries with sample barcodes and UMIs came from 5'RACE using constant-segment primers. In TCRdb, the 5' RACE reads were re-called with MiXCR into one record per CDR3 protein. The sample includes 350,000 to 500,000 distinct CDR3 sequences, 23% seen only once; the top ten take about an eighth. The sample consisted of PBMCs or a T cell subset sorted from them (not recorded which). This sequence originates from an adult woman who had mild COVID-19 (a few samples of this study predate the infection). Cell type and time point are not known. The chain uses TRBV29-1 and TRBJ1-3; D not resolved. The CDR3 DNA sequence: TGCAGCGTTCCAGCGATCTCTGGAAACACCATATATTTT. This codes for CSVPAISGNTIYF. The full variable domain, completed using reference TRBV29-1 and TRBJ1-3, is SAVISQKPSRDICQRGTSLTIQCQVDSQVTMMFWYRQQPGQSLTLIATANQGSEATYESGFVIDKFPISRPNLTFSTLTVSNMSPEDSSIYLCSVPAISGNTIYFGEGSWLTVV.